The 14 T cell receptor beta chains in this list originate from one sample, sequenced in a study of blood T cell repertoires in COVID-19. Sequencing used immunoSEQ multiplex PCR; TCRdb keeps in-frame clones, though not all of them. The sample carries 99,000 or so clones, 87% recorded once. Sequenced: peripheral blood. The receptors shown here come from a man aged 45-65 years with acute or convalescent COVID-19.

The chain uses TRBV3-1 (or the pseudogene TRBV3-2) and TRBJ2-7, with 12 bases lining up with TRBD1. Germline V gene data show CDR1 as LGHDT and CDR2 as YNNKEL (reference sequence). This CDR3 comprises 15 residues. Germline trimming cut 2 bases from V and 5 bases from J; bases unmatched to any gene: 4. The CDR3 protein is CASSQRGQGAHEQYF. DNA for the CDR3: TGTGCCAGCAGCCAAAGGGGACAGGGGGCCCACGAGCAGTACTTC.

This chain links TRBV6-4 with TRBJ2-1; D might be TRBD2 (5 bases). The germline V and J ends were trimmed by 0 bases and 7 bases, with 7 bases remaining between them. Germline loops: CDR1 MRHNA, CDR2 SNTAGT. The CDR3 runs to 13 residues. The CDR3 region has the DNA TGTGCCAGCAGTGACTCTAGCGTAAATGAGCAGTTCTTC. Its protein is CASSDSSVNEQFF.

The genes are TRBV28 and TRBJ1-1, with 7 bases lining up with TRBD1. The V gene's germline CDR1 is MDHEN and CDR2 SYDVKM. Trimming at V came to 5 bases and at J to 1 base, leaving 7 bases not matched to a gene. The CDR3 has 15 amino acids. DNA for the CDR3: TGTGCCAGCAGTGCCTCCGGGACAGAGAACACTGAAGCTTTCTTT. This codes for CASSASGTENTEAFF.

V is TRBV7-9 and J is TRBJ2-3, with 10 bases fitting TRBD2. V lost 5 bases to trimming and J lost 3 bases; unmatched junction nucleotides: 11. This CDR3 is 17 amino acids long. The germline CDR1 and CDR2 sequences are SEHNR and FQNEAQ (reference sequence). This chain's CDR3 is CASSPRASGRGTDTQYF. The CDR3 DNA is TGTGCCAGCAGCCCCCGGGCTAGCGGGAGAGGTACAGATACGCAGTATTTT.

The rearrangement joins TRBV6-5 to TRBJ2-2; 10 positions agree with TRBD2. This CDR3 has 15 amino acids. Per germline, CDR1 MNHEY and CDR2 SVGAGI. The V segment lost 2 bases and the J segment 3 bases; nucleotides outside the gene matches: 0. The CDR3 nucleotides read TGTGCCAGCAGTTACGGACTAGCGGACACCGGGGAGCTGTTTTTT. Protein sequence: CASSYGLADTGELFF.

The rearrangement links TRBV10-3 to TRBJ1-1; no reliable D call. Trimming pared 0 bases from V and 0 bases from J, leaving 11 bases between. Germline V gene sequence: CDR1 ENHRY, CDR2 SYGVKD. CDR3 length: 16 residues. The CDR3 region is CAISESRVLLNTEAFF. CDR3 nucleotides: TGTGCCATCAGTGAGTCGAGGGTCCTGCTGAACACTGAAGCTTTCTTT.

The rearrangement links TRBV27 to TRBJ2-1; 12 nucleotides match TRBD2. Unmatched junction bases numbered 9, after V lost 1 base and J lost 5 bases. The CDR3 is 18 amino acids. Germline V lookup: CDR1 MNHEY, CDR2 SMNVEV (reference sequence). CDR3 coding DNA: TGTGCCAGCAGTTTATACCTAGCGGGAGGGCCGAGGAACAATGAGCAGTTCTTC. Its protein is CASSLYLAGGPRNNEQFF.

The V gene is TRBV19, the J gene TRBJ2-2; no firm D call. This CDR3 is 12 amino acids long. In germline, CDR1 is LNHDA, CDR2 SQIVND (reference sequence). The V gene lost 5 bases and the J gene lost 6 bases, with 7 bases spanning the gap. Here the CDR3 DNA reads TGTGCCAGTAGTTATCGGGCCGGGGAGCTGTTTTTT. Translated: CASSYRAGELFF.

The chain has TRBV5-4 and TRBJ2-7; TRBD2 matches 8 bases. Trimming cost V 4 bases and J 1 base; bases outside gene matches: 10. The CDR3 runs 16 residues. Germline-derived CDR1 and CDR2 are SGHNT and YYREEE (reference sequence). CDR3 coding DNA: TGTGCCAGCAGCCCGGCTGGGGCTAGCGGGTCCTACGAGCAGTACTTC. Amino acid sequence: CASSPAGASGSYEQYF.

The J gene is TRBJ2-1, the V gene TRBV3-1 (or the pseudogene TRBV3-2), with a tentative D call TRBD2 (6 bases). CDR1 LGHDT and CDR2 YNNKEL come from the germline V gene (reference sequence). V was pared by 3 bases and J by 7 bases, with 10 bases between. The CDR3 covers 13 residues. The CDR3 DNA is TGTGCCAGCAGCCAGGTAGGAGGGAATGAGCAGTTCTTC. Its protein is CASSQVGGNEQFF.

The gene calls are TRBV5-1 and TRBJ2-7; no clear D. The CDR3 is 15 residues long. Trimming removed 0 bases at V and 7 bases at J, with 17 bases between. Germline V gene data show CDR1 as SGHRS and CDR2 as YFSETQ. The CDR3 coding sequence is TGCGCCAGCAGCTTGGAGGAGTCATACGATATGGAGCAGTACTTC. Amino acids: CASSLEESYDMEQYF.

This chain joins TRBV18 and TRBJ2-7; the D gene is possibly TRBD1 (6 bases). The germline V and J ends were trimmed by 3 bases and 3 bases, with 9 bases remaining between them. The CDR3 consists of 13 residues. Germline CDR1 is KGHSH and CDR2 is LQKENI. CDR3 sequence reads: CASSPEDSYEQYF. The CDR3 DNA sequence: TGTGCCAGCTCACCTGAGGACAGCTACGAGCAGTACTTC.

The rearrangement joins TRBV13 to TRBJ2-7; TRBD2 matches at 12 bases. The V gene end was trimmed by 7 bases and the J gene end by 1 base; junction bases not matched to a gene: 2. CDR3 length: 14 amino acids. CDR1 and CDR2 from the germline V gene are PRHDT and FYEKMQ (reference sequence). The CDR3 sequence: CASKTSGRSYEQYF. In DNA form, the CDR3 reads TGTGCCAGCAAGACTAGCGGGAGATCCTACGAGCAGTACTTC.

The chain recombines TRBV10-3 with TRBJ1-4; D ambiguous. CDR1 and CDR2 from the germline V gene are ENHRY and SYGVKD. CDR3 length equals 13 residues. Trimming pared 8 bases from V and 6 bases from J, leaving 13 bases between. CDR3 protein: CAIEEADYEKLFF. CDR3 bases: TGTGCCATCGAGGAGGCTGACTATGAAAAACTGTTTTTT.